A single sample is the source of the 25 T cell receptor beta chains below, sequenced in a study of OX40 agonist ivuxolimab in advanced cancers. Assay used: immunoSEQ multiplex PCR; TCRdb lists only in-frame clones, some missing. The table lists 45,000 to 50,000 clones, roughly 77% of them singletons. The sample was CD4+ or CD8+ T cells sorted from blood, taken in a trial of the OX40 agonist ivuxolimab. These receptors were obtained from an adult with an advanced solid tumor such as melanoma, head and neck, liver or kidney cancer.

This chain uses TRBV10-3 with TRBJ1-2; D may be TRBD1 (6 bases). The V end lost 0 bases, the J end lost 4 bases, and 15 bases lay between the germline ends. In germline, CDR1 is ENHRY, CDR2 SYGVKD. This CDR3 is 16 amino acids long. The CDR3 protein is CAISESTRGRSYGYTF. CDR3 nucleotide sequence: TGTGCCATCAGTGAGTCGACACGGGGGCGAAGCTATGGCTACACCTTC.

This sequence joins TRBV5-6 and TRBJ2-7; D remains unclear. V lost 4 bases and J 0 bases, leaving 14 bases between the germline ends. The CDR3 has 15 residues. Germline CDR1 SGHDT, CDR2 YYEEEE. The CDR3 region is CASSPLGSSSYEQYF. CDR3 in DNA: TGTGCCAGCAGCCCCCTCGGGTCCTCCTCCTACGAGCAGTACTTC.

This chain joins TRBV6-5 and TRBJ1-2, with 10 bases aligning to TRBD1. The CDR3 runs to 14 residues. V dropped 6 bases and J dropped 4; count of bases not matched to a gene: 5. Germline CDR1 and CDR2: MNHEY and SVGAGI. The CDR3 DNA follows: TGTGCCAGCAGCCGACAGGGGGCGAGCTATGGCTACACCTTC. Amino acid sequence: CASSRQGASYGYTF.

Only a few counts were recorded for this clone. CDR3 nucleotides: TGCAGCGTTGTAAGGGAGGCGGACACTGAAGCTTTCTTT. It is translated as CSVVREADTEAFF. V is TRBV29-1 and J is TRBJ1-1; D remains unclear. Germline V lookup: CDR1 SQVTM, CDR2 ANQGSEA. The V end lost 4 bases, the J end lost 3 bases, and 12 bases lay between the germline ends. This CDR3 comprises 13 residues.

This chain joins TRBV28 and TRBJ1-5; possibly TRBD1 for D (6 bases). Trimming shortened V by 5 bases and J by 0 bases, and 17 bases separated the two germline ends. The CDR3 has 17 residues. Germline loops: CDR1 MDHEN, CDR2 SYDVKM. CDR3 nucleotide sequence: TGTGCCAGCAGTAGGACAGCGCACTCTCATAGCAATCAGCCCCAGCATTTT. Its translation is CASSRTAHSHSNQPQHF.

The V call is TRBV7-2, the J call TRBJ2-5, with TRBD2 as a possible D gene (7 bases). Per the germline V gene, CDR1 is SGHTA and CDR2 is FQGNSA. The CDR3 contains 13 residues. V was pared by 8 bases and J by 4 bases, with 14 bases between. In DNA, the CDR3 is TGTGCCAGCGCCCCGGGGGGCGGAGAGACCCAGTACTTC. Protein sequence: CASAPGGGETQYF.

The genes are TRBV6-5 and TRBJ1-2, with TRBD1 identical over 8 bases. Germline V gene lookup returns CDR1 MNHEY and CDR2 SVGAGI. This CDR3 has 15 residues. The V gene end was trimmed by 0 bases and the J gene end by 4 bases; junction bases not matched to a gene: 4. DNA for the CDR3: TGTGCCAGCAGTTACTCCCGGACAGGGACCTATGGCTACACCTTC. It translates to CASSYSRTGTYGYTF.

Written as DNA, the CDR3 is TGTGCCAGCAGTGTCAGGGGGAATGAGCAGTTCTTC. Protein product: CASSVRGNEQFF. The rearrangement joins TRBV2 to TRBJ2-1; 7 bases agree with TRBD1. Germline CDR1 is SNHLY and CDR2 is FYNNEI. The CDR3 has 12 residues. J was trimmed by 7 bases and V by 4 bases; bases with no gene match: 1. Full variable domain (rest looked up from reference TRBV2 and TRBJ2-1): EPEVTQTPSHQVTQMGQEVILRCVPISNHLYFYWYRQILGQKVEFLVSFYNNEISEKSEIFDDQFSVERPDGSNFTLKIRSTKLEDSAMYFCASSVRGNEQFFGPGTRLTVL.

The rearrangement links TRBV5-1 to TRBJ2-2; D may match TRBD1 or TRBD2 (5 bases each). The CDR3 is 16 residues long. The germline V and J ends were trimmed by 1 base and 2 bases, with 12 bases remaining between them. CDR1 is SGHRS and CDR2 is YFSETQ in the germline V gene. The CDR3 bases are TGCGCCAGCAGCTTGAATGTGGGACCCAACACCGGGGAGCTGTTTTTT. The encoded protein is CASSLNVGPNTGELFF.

The V gene is TRBV19, the J gene TRBJ2-3; 9 bases match TRBD1. Germline V gives CDR1 LNHDA, CDR2 SQIVND (reference sequence). This CDR3 spans 15 amino acids. With V trimmed by 4 bases and J by 3 bases, 5 bases remained unmatched. Here the CDR3 reads CASSTHRGRTDTQYF. CDR3 DNA sequence: TGTGCCAGTAGTACGCACAGGGGGCGGACAGATACGCAGTATTTT.

The rearrangement links TRBV5-8 to TRBJ1-5; 8 bases are a match to TRBD1. Looked up from germline, CDR1 is SGHTS and CDR2 is YDEGEE. The CDR3 totals 18 residues. The V gene end was trimmed by 3 bases and the J gene end by 0 bases; junction bases not matched to a gene: 11. The CDR3 sequence is CASSSSQGDRYSNQPQHF. The CDR3 region has the DNA TGTGCCAGCAGCTCGTCACAGGGGGATCGTTATAGCAATCAGCCCCAGCATTTT.

The chain carries TRBV7-9 and TRBJ2-7; possibly TRBD1 for D (6 bases). In germline, CDR1 is SEHNR, CDR2 FQNEAQ (reference sequence). The CDR3 has 13 amino acids. V was trimmed by 5 bases and J by 1 base, leaving 9 bases between them. The CDR3 bases are TGTGCCAGCAGCCAGGGGACATCCTACGAGCAGTACTTC. Residues: CASSQGTSYEQYF.

The chain is built from TRBV27 and TRBJ2-3; 12 bases agree with TRBD2. Germline loops: CDR1 MNHEY, CDR2 SMNVEV (reference sequence). The CDR3 covers 15 residues. V lost 6 bases and J lost 4; bases outside the gene matches: 5. CDR3 residues: CASSLTSGRPDTQYF. The CDR3 DNA reads as TGTGCCAGCAGCCTTACTAGCGGGAGGCCAGATACGCAGTATTTT.

In this sample, this clone turned up once. The CDR3 coding sequence is TGTGCCAGCACCTCAGGACATTACCCGACCTACGAGCAGTACTTC. It codes for CASTSGHYPTYEQYF. This chain joins TRBV6-5 and TRBJ2-7; D perhaps matches TRBD1 (5 bases). The CDR3 totals 15 residues. Looked up from germline, CDR1 is MNHEY and CDR2 is SVGAGI. V shed 7 bases and J shed 2 bases, with 18 bases lying between them.

The chain has TRBV9 and TRBJ2-1, with 7 bases matching TRBD1. Per germline, CDR1 SGDLS and CDR2 YYNGEE. Trimming removed 3 bases from V and 8 bases from J; junction bases left unmatched: 14. This CDR3 spans 16 amino acids. CDR3: CASSARQGGDRDEQFF. The DNA of the CDR3 is TGTGCCAGCAGCGCCCGACAGGGCGGAGACCGGGATGAGCAGTTCTTC.

V is TRBV5-6 and J is TRBJ2-7; 8 bases line up with TRBD2. V was pared by 4 bases and J by 4 bases, with 4 bases of the junction left unmatched. Germline-derived CDR1 and CDR2 are SGHDT and YYEEEE. This CDR3 has 13 amino acids. CDR3 amino acids: CASSHIAGYEQYF. For the CDR3, the DNA is TGTGCCAGCAGCCATATAGCGGGATACGAGCAGTACTTC.

J is TRBJ2-1 and V is TRBV29-1; maybe TRBD2 (5 bases). CDR1 and CDR2 from the germline V gene are SQVTM and ANQGSEA. There are 17 residues in the CDR3. Trimming removed 1 base at V and 0 bases at J, with 16 bases between. The CDR3 bases are TGCAGCGTTGAAGGCAGAGGACTCGAAAGCTCCTACAATGAGCAGTTCTTC. Protein: CSVEGRGLESSYNEQFF.

The V call is TRBV5-4, the J call TRBJ1-1; D gene unclear. This CDR3 spans 13 amino acids. V lost 4 bases, J lost 4 bases, and 11 bases lay in between. CDR1 and CDR2 (germline): SGHNT, YYREEE (reference sequence). The CDR3 loop is CASSPMSGTEAFF. CDR3 DNA: TGTGCCAGCAGCCCCATGAGCGGCACTGAAGCTTTCTTT.

V is TRBV7-2 and J is TRBJ2-7; TRBD2 aligns across 11 bases. There are 15 residues in the CDR3. The germline V gene encodes CDR1 SGHTA and CDR2 FQGNSA. Trimming took 7 bases from V and 4 from J; bases not matched to a gene: 9. CDR3 in amino acids: CASNTWTSGQYEQYF. CDR3 nucleotides: TGTGCCAGCAACACGTGGACTAGCGGGCAATACGAGCAGTACTTC.

In this sample, this clone turned up a few times. The J gene is TRBJ1-5, the V gene TRBV6-1; D is unresolved. Between the trimmed V and J ends, which lost 3 bases and 5 bases, there was a span of 14 bases. Germline assignment: CDR1 MNHNS and CDR2 SASEGT. CDR3 length: 15 amino acids. CDR3 sequence (DNA): TGTGCCAGCAGTGATTTGACCGGGGAGGATCAGCCCCAGCATTTT. It yields the protein CASSDLTGEDQPQHF.

This clone was seen a few times. V and J are TRBV18 and TRBJ1-1; no clear D gene. Trimming shortened V by 0 bases and J by 0 bases, and 14 bases separated the two germline ends. Germline loops: CDR1 KGHSH, CDR2 LQKENI. The CDR3 runs to 17 residues. The CDR3: CASSPPGSSALNTEAFF. DNA for the CDR3: TGTGCCAGCTCACCACCAGGGAGTTCGGCCTTGAACACTGAAGCTTTCTTT.

In regard to this clone: Other DNA sequences in this specimen translate into the identical CDR3. The genes are TRBV5-1 and TRBJ2-3; the D is unclear. CDR1 and CDR2 from the germline V gene are SGHRS and YFSETQ. The CDR3 sequence is 15 residues long. V was clipped by 0 bases and J by 1 base, with 9 bases between them. The chain's CDR3 is CASSLDGARTDTQYF. CDR3 nucleotides: TGCGCCAGCAGCTTGGATGGCGCCCGCACAGATACGCAGTATTTT.

This clone was detected only a few times. DNA for the CDR3: TGTGCCAGTAGGGAACGGTACCCTGATAATTCACCCCTCCACTTT. It translates to CASRERYPDNSPLHF. The chain employs TRBV19 and TRBJ1-6; D unresolved. Germline V gene sequence: CDR1 LNHDA, CDR2 SQIVND (reference sequence). V was trimmed by 6 bases and J by 5 bases, leaving 14 bases between them. This CDR3 is 15 amino acids long. Using reference TRBV19 and TRBJ1-6 for the parts outside the CDR3, the full variable domain is DGGITQSPKYLFRKEGQNVTLSCEQNLNHDAMYWYRQDPGQGLRLIYYSQIVNDFQKGDIAEGYSVSREKKESFPLTVTSAQKNPTAFYLCASRERYPDNSPLHFGNGTRLTVT.

This rearrangement joins TRBV7-9 to TRBJ1-1; 10 bases map to TRBD1. From germline, CDR1 is SEHNR and CDR2 FQNEAQ (reference sequence). CDR3 length: 14 amino acids. The J segment lost 5 bases and the V segment lost 3 bases, leaving 3 bases of the junction unmatched. The CDR3 DNA sequence: TGTGCCAGCAGCTTTCGACAGGGGGCTACTGAAGCTTTCTTT. It specifies CASSFRQGATEAFF. Using reference TRBV7-9 and TRBJ1-1 for the parts outside the CDR3, the full variable domain is DTGVSQNPRHKITKRGQNVTFRCDPISEHNRLYWYRQTLGQGPEFLTYFQNEAQLEKSRLLSDRFSAERPKGSFSTLEIQRTEQGDSAMYLCASSFRQGATEAFFGQGTRLTVV.

This chain connects TRBV28 to TRBJ1-5; tentatively, D is TRBD1 (5 bases). The CDR3 consists of 14 residues. In germline, CDR1 is MDHEN, CDR2 SYDVKM. Trimming removed 6 bases from V and 4 bases from J, with 13 bases in between. DNA of the CDR3: TGTGCCAGCAGCACAGGATACAGGAATCAGCCCCAGCATTTT. It yields the protein CASSTGYRNQPQHF.